The 5 T cell receptor beta chains given below trace back to one sample, sequenced in a study of blood T cell repertoires in COVID-19. Profiled with immunoSEQ multiplex PCR; TCRdb holds only in-frame clones, not every one. Among around 120,000 clones listed, around 86% were seen once. The specimen was peripheral blood. The source is a woman between 70 and 85 years old with acute or convalescent COVID-19.

This clone has a single count. As DNA, the CDR3 is TGCGCCAGCAGCCGGGACAGCGCAACTAATGAAAAACTGTTTTTT. Protein product: CASSRDSATNEKLFF. V usage is TRBV5-1 and J usage is TRBJ1-4; 7 bases match TRBD1. CDR1 is SGHRS and CDR2 is YFSETQ in the germline V gene. V lost 4 bases to trimming and J lost 0 bases; unmatched junction nucleotides: 3. The CDR3 runs to 15 residues.

The rearrangement uses TRBV15 and TRBJ1-2; D perhaps matches TRBD1 (6 bases). The CDR3 is made up of 15 amino acids. V shed 5 bases and J shed 5 bases, with 18 bases lying between them. Germline loops: CDR1 LNHNV, CDR2 YYDKDF (reference sequence). This chain's CDR3 is CATSAGTSTTYGYTF. The CDR3 DNA reads TGTGCCACCAGCGCCGGGACATCAACTACTTATGGCTACACCTTC.

J is TRBJ1-6 and V is TRBV5-5; D remains ambiguous. The length of the CDR3 is 14 residues. The germline gives CDR1 SGHKS, CDR2 YYEKEE (reference sequence). V lost 3 bases to trimming and J lost 8 bases, with 12 bases between them. The CDR3 region has the DNA TGTGCCAGCAGCTACCGGGTCGAGGATTCACCCCTCCACTTT. This encodes CASSYRVEDSPLHF.

The chain links TRBV19 to TRBJ1-2; a weak D match, TRBD1 (6 bases). Germline V gives CDR1 LNHDA, CDR2 SQIVND (reference sequence). The CDR3 contains 13 residues. Trimming took off 6 bases at V and 7 bases at J, with 15 bases between the two ends. Here the CDR3 DNA reads TGTGCCAGTAGCTCCTCGAACAGGGCTGGCTACACCTTC. Translated: CASSSSNRAGYTF.

This CDR3 reads CAWSGTGAYGYTF. In DNA, the CDR3 is TGTGCCTGGAGTGGAACAGGTGCCTATGGCTACACCTTC. The genes are TRBV30 and TRBJ1-2, with TRBD1 as a possible D gene (5 bases). Looked up from germline, CDR1 is GTSNPN and CDR2 is SVGIG (reference sequence). The V end was cut by 1 base, the J end by 4 bases, with 10 bases between. CDR3 length: 13 amino acids.